This T cell receptor beta chain was recorded in a study of a mutant IDH1 vaccine in newly diagnosed glioma (dated by TCRdb to 2020 to 2023). At the level of the whole study: The roughly 33 treated patients were approximately 60% male and around 40% female, with a mean age of about 38 years. Peripheral blood samples were drawn at six visits, namely V03 (baseline), V05, V07, V10, V12 and V13. Longitudinal TCRB deep sequencing was performed for some 25 treated patients wherever samples were available for exploratory analyses. Before enrollment, patients had received standard therapy of radiotherapy alone, temozolomide alone, or radiochemotherapy with temozolomide; most received the combination.

The germline V gene specifies SGHAT as CDR1 and FQNNGV as CDR2. Trimming leaves V shorter by 6 bases and J shorter by 0 bases, with the junction holding 7 bases beyond the gene matches. From its cysteine to its phenylalanine, the CDR3 spans 15 amino acids. The retained sequence is limited to the CDR3, 45 bases, with the frame set at the first base. Libraries were prepared through the immunoSEQ multiplex PCR assay. Rearranged TCR beta chain sequences were amplified using the hsTCRB Kit according to the manufacturer's protocol. Sequencing of TCRB libraries was carried out on an Illumina MiSeq. The study's own analysis went as follows. The proprietary platform of the kit vendor was used for demultiplexing, trimming and gene mapping. Imported from immuneACCESS, the table was reduced by TCRdb to in-frame sequences with V and J called. These copies leave out some clones; in studies compared against another copy, an unresolved V gene accounts for under half, and the cause of the remainder is not known. That table gives V, J and clone size, and the DNA gave D and trimming. The sample profile shows roughly 50,000 clones; 80% to 90% of them were found once. The ten largest clones represent roughly 18% of the sample.

General findings and caveats noted by the study authors: Selection of PBMC samples for TCRB deep sequencing was based on availability. The authors stated that sample limitations prevented analyses of patient blood samples from being reproduced. Pseudoprogression appeared unrelated to alterations in the top peripheral T cell clonotypes detected by TCRB sequencing. Immune responses induced by the vaccine were seen in about 93% of patients across multiple MHC alleles.

With respect to this clone: Its cognate antigen has yet to be identified. Base qualities are not recorded, but no much larger clone differs from it by a single base.

Read against the paper, the sample's time point label means: baseline, week 1 (first vaccination visit). Per the publication, the treatment or condition label means: pre-vaccination baseline after standard-of-care therapy. Donors had newly diagnosed WHO grade 3 or 4 IDH1-mutant astrocytomas with loss of nuclear ATRX. The samples were drawn from NOA16, a multicentre, single-arm, open-label phase I trial in Germany that tested a mutant IDH1 peptide vaccine in humans for the first time. Visit V03 blood draws served as the baseline sample for immunogenicity testing. The DNeasy Blood and Tissue Kit was used to extract genomic DNA from EDTA blood for TCRB sequencing.

Here the sequenced sample was PBMCs, taken from a glioma patient treated with radiotherapy, temozolomide or both. Recombination connected TRBV11-2 to TRBJ2-7; TRBD1 fits 8 bases in the junction. This sequence originates from a man between 18 and 35 years old with glioma. The CDR3 corresponds to CASREWDRSSYEQYF. The DNA reads as follows: TGTGCCAGCAGGGAATGGGACAGGTCCTCCTACGAGCAGTACTTC. Extended through the reference TRBV11-2 and TRBJ2-7 proteins, this CDR3 yields the full variable domain: EAGVAQSPRYKIIEKRQSVAFWCNPISGHATLYWYQQILGQGPKLLIQFQNNGVVDDSQLPKDRFSAERLKGVDSTLKIQPAKLEDSAVYLCASREWDRSSYEQYFGPGTRLTVT.